The T cell receptor beta chain described here comes from a study of T cell responses to AZD1222 COVID-19 vaccine. Samples with a second dose at about 4 or about 12 weeks were pooled together. Data came from immunoSEQ multiplex PCR; TCRdb stores just in-frame clones and leaves some out. The sample yields 150,000 to 200,000 clones, approximately 90% seen once. J lost 5 bases, V lost 11 bases, and 9 bases had no gene match. The germline V gene has CDR1 ENHRY and CDR2 SYGVKD. The CDR3 covers 13 residues. This chain uses TRBV10-3 with TRBJ2-1; 7 bases are a match to TRBD1. The receptor's source is an adult who received the AZD1222 COVID-19 vaccine. The sequences come from peripheral blood, collected 28 days after the second AZD1222 dose. CDR3 DNA sequence: TGTGCCGTCCGACAGGGTGGGGACAATGAGCAGTTCTTC. Translation: CAVRQGGDNEQFF.